These 8 T cell receptor beta chains were sequenced from one sample in a study of blood T cell repertoires in COVID-19. Here immunoSEQ multiplex PCR was the method, and the copy in TCRdb shows in-frame clones only, minus some. The profile shows under 350,000 clones, approximately 90% of them singletons. The sample was peripheral blood. Receptors were obtained from a man between 40 and 49 years old with acute or convalescent COVID-19.

A note on this clone: This specimen includes other DNA sequences encoding the same CDR3. This sequence joins TRBV5-4 and TRBJ2-3, with TRBD2 as a possible D gene (6 bases). CDR3 length equals 15 residues. V lost 4 bases and J 3 bases, leaving 15 bases between the germline ends. Per germline, CDR1 SGHNT and CDR2 YYREEE (reference sequence). The CDR3 DNA is TGTGCCAGCAGCCTGGAGGCAGGGAGGACAGATACGCAGTATTTT. This codes for CASSLEAGRTDTQYF.

This clone was observed once. This chain links TRBV3-1 (or the pseudogene TRBV3-2) with TRBJ2-5; TRBD1 aligns across 8 bases. Trimming cost V 4 bases and J 4 bases; bases outside gene matches: 11. Germline loops: CDR1 LGHDT, CDR2 YNNKEL (reference sequence). The length of the CDR3 is 16 residues. The CDR3 loop is CASSLGGQGKRETQYF. CDR3 nucleotide sequence: TGTGCCAGCAGCCTCGGTGGACAGGGAAAGCGAGAGACCCAGTACTTC.

This clone appeared once. The V and J genes are TRBV5-4 and TRBJ1-1; 9 bases align to TRBD1. The CDR3 extends over 16 amino acids. Per germline, CDR1 SGHNT and CDR2 YYREEE (reference sequence). Trimming at V came to 0 bases and at J to 0 bases, leaving 3 bases not matched to a gene. CDR3 nucleotide sequence: TGTGCCAGCAGCTTGGATGGGACAGGGCTGAACACTGAAGCTTTCTTT. It translates to CASSLDGTGLNTEAFF.

The CDR3: CASSPGTSGTDTQYF. The CDR3 bases are TGTGCCAGCAGCCCAGGGACTAGCGGCACAGATACGCAGTATTTT. The rearrangement uses TRBV7-9 and TRBJ2-3; 10 bases line up with TRBD2. Germline assignment: CDR1 SEHNR and CDR2 FQNEAQ (reference sequence). V dropped 5 bases and J dropped 1; count of bases not matched to a gene: 3. This CDR3 is built from 15 residues. The variable domain in full, with the rest retrieved from reference TRBV7-9 and TRBJ2-3, is DTGVSQNPRHKITKRGQNVTFRCDPISEHNRLYWYRQTLGQGPEFLTYFQNEAQLEKSRLLSDRFSAERPKGSFSTLEIQRTEQGDSAMYLCASSPGTSGTDTQYFGPGTRLTVL.

The rearrangement joins TRBV27 to TRBJ1-2, with D unclear. The CDR3 length is 13 residues. The germline V gene encodes CDR1 MNHEY and CDR2 SMNVEV (reference sequence). The germline V and J ends were trimmed by 3 bases and 3 bases, with 8 bases remaining between them. This CDR3 reads CASSFRNYYGYTF. CDR3 in DNA: TGTGCCAGCAGTTTCAGGAATTACTATGGCTACACCTTC.

V usage is TRBV5-1 and J usage is TRBJ2-7; the match to TRBD2 covers 7 bases. CDR1 and CDR2 from the germline V gene are SGHRS and YFSETQ. The CDR3 runs to 15 residues. With V trimmed by 4 bases and J by 0 bases, 7 bases remained unmatched. CDR3: CASSPQAGDSYEQYF. The CDR3 DNA is TGCGCCAGCAGCCCCCAGGCGGGAGACTCCTACGAGCAGTACTTC.

J is TRBJ1-6 and V is TRBV4-1; 8 bases fit TRBD1. The CDR3 is 19 amino acids. Germline loops: CDR1 MGHRA, CDR2 YSYEKL. J was trimmed by 3 bases and V by 0 bases; bases with no gene match: 10. The DNA of the CDR3 is TGCGCCAGCAGCCAAGATGAATCCTACGGGACAGGCTATAATTCACCCCTCCACTTT. Residues: CASSQDESYGTGYNSPLHF.

This clone was found a few times. CDR3 in amino acids: CASSEARYSGNTIYF. The CDR3 nucleotides are TGTGCCAGCAGTGAAGCCAGGTACTCTGGAAACACCATATATTTT. This sequence joins TRBV2 and TRBJ1-3; no firm D call. Trimming cost V 0 bases and J 0 bases, with 6 bases left between them. Germline V gene lookup returns CDR1 SNHLY and CDR2 FYNNEI. The CDR3 is 15 amino acids.